Below, 18 T cell receptor beta chains from the same sample are listed, as sequenced in a study of T cells after posttransplantation cyclophosphamide. Using immunoSEQ multiplex PCR, the repertoire was profiled, and TCRdb retains in-frame clones only, with some absent. The sample comprises some 64,000 clones, around 93% of which are singletons, and roughly 2.9% rests with the top ten. What was sequenced was PBMCs. These receptors were obtained from a woman younger than 45 in good health and a related stem cell transplant donor.

V usage is TRBV5-6 and J usage is TRBJ2-7; D not resolved. V shed 4 bases and J shed 4 bases, with 6 bases lying between them. The CDR3 totals 11 residues. Germline CDR1 and CDR2: SGHDT and YYEEEE. The CDR3 spells CASSRHYEQYF. CDR3 nucleotides: TGTGCCAGCAGCCGACATTACGAGCAGTACTTC.

The chain employs TRBV5-1 and TRBJ1-3; D gene uncertain. The CDR3 sequence is 16 residues long. Trimming left V 0 bases short and J 0 bases short, with 10 bases between. Per the germline V gene, CDR1 is SGHRS and CDR2 is YFSETQ. For the CDR3, the DNA is TGCGCCAGCAGCTTGGAGGGCAGCCGCTCTGGAAACACCATATATTTT. It encodes CASSLEGSRSGNTIYF. The variable domain in full, with the rest retrieved from reference TRBV5-1 and TRBJ1-3, is KAGVTQTPRYLIKTRGQQVTLSCSPISGHRSVSWYQQTPGQGLQFLFEYFSETQRNKGNFPGRFSGRQFSNSRSEMNVSTLELGDSALYLCASSLEGSRSGNTIYFGEGSWLTVV.

The sample holds one count of this clone. V and J are TRBV7-9 and TRBJ2-7, with TRBD2 as a possible D gene (5 bases). V was shortened by 0 bases and J by 1 base, with 10 bases between the two germline ends. CDR3 length: 15 amino acids. Per the germline V gene, CDR1 is SEHNR and CDR2 is FQNEAQ (reference sequence). DNA of the CDR3: TGTGCCAGCAGCTTAGCAACTCGGGATTCCTACGAGCAGTACTTC. Protein sequence: CASSLATRDSYEQYF.

CDR3 amino acids: CASSLGQHYGYTF. The CDR3, as DNA: TGTGCCAGCAGCTTGGGCCAACACTATGGCTACACCTTC. The J gene is TRBJ1-2, the V gene TRBV27; D gene unclear. Germline CDR1 and CDR2: MNHEY and SMNVEV (reference sequence). The CDR3 is made up of 13 amino acids. V shed 6 bases and J shed 3 bases, with 11 bases lying between them.

V gene TRBV29-1 combines with J gene TRBJ1-1; D is unresolved. The CDR3 covers 10 residues. V was clipped by 1 base and J by 11 bases, with 8 bases between them. CDR1 and CDR2 (germline): SQVTM, ANQGSEA. The CDR3 DNA is TGCAGCGTTGAAGGGTCGGGTGCTTTCTTT. Amino acid sequence: CSVEGSGAFF.

DNA for the CDR3: TGTGCCAGCAGCCCATGGACAGGGATGAACACTGAAGCTTTCTTT. The encoded protein is CASSPWTGMNTEAFF. This chain uses TRBV7-6 with TRBJ1-1; 8 bases are shared with TRBD1. Germline-derived CDR1 and CDR2 are SGHVS and FNYEAQ. V gave up 5 bases and J gave up 0 bases; unmatched junction bases: 5. The CDR3 has 15 residues.

This clone appeared a single time. The chain employs TRBV6-5 and TRBJ1-2; D unresolved. With 6 bases removed from V and 8 bases from J, the gap between germline ends came to 16 bases. The CDR3 has 13 amino acids. Germline CDR1 is MNHEY and CDR2 is SVGAGI. CDR3 sequence (DNA): TGTGCCAGCAGCCGAACGCGCTCGGGAGGCTACACCTTC. Protein: CASSRTRSGGYTF.

The rearrangement uses TRBV6-1 and TRBJ1-5; D is possibly TRBD1 (5 bases). This CDR3 has 13 residues. Germline V CDR1 and CDR2: MNHNS, SASEGT. Trimming pared 4 bases from V and 2 bases from J, leaving 6 bases between. The CDR3 nucleotides are TGTGCCAGCAGTGGGGGGGGCAATCAGCCCCAGCATTTT. It codes for CASSGGGNQPQHF.

J is TRBJ2-5 and V is TRBV7-2; 11 bases align to TRBD1. Unmatched junction bases numbered 7, after V lost 5 bases and J lost 5 bases. This CDR3 is 15 amino acids long. Germline lookup yields CDR1 SGHTA and CDR2 FQGNSA. CDR3 protein: CASSDGQGAGETQYF. In nucleotides, the CDR3 is TGTGCCAGCAGCGACGGACAGGGGGCAGGGGAGACCCAGTACTTC.

The chain carries TRBV20-1 and TRBJ1-2, with D uncertain. CDR1 is DFQATT and CDR2 is SNEGSKA in the germline V gene (reference sequence). CDR3 size: 9 residues. Trimming left V 4 bases short and J 6 bases short, with 3 bases between. The chain's CDR3 is CSAKDGYTF. Here the CDR3 DNA reads TGCAGTGCTAAGGATGGCTACACCTTC.

The chain uses TRBV6-1 and TRBJ1-1; the D gene is possibly TRBD1 (5 bases). The germline gives CDR1 MNHNS, CDR2 SASEGT. CDR3 size: 12 residues. V gave up 5 bases and J gave up 6 bases, with 10 bases separating them. CDR3 in amino acids: CASSWGGAEAFF. CDR3 DNA sequence: TGTGCCAGCAGTTGGGGCGGGGCTGAAGCTTTCTTT.

This chain joins TRBV5-1 and TRBJ2-1; possible D gene TRBD1, 5 bases. Germline lookup yields CDR1 SGHRS and CDR2 YFSETQ. The CDR3 contains 14 residues. V was pared by 7 bases and J by 3 bases, with 14 bases between. Written as DNA, the CDR3 is TGCGCCAGCCAGAAGGGGCTAGACTACAATGAGCAGTTCTTC. Its translation is CASQKGLDYNEQFF.

V is TRBV4-1 and J is TRBJ1-1; 8 positions agree with TRBD1. Germline trimming cut 4 bases from V and 7 bases from J; bases unmatched to any gene: 5. This CDR3 spans 13 amino acids. CDR1 and CDR2 from the germline V gene are MGHRA and YSYEKL. CDR3 region: CASSRTGILEAFF. For the CDR3, the DNA is TGCGCCAGCAGCCGGACAGGGATCCTTGAAGCTTTCTTT.

Here the CDR3 DNA reads TGTGCCAGCAGCGGCGACGGTCGCTACGAGCAGTACTTC. Protein product: CASSGDGRYEQYF. The rearrangement links TRBV6-1 to TRBJ2-7; D not certain. The CDR3 is made up of 13 amino acids. V lost 6 bases and J 3 bases, leaving 12 bases between the germline ends. Germline loops: CDR1 MNHNS, CDR2 SASEGT.

The chain carries TRBV7-2 and TRBJ2-5; D possibly matches TRBD1 or TRBD2 (5 bases each). The CDR3 is 12 amino acids. Trimming took off 4 bases at V and 5 bases at J, with 8 bases between the two ends. Germline CDR1 reads SGHTA; CDR2 reads FQGNSA. CDR3 sequence reads: CASSSGAETQYF. In nucleotides, the CDR3 is TGTGCCAGCAGCTCCGGGGCGGAGACCCAGTACTTC.

This chain joins TRBV5-1 and TRBJ2-7, with 8 bases matching TRBD1. The CDR3 loop spans 12 amino acids. CDR1 is SGHRS and CDR2 is YFSETQ in the germline V gene. Germline trimming cut 1 base from V and 6 bases from J; bases unmatched to any gene: 0. Written as DNA, the CDR3 is TGCGCCAGCAGCTTGCAGGGGGCCGAGCAGTACTTC. Translated, it gives CASSLQGAEQYF.

The chain is built from TRBV4-2 and TRBJ2-3; 7 bases are a match to TRBD2. From germline, CDR1 is LGHNA and CDR2 YNFKEQ. V trimming: 0 bases; J trimming: 1 base; junction bases outside the gene matches: 4. The CDR3 is 16 residues long. The CDR3 nucleotides read TGTGCCAGCAGCCAAGATCCCGGACTAGGCACAGATACGCAGTATTTT. Protein: CASSQDPGLGTDTQYF.

This clone is a singleton in its sample. V usage is TRBV15 and J usage is TRBJ2-5; D may correspond to TRBD1 or TRBD2 (5 bases each). Trimming took off 1 base at V and 3 bases at J, with 15 bases between the two ends. The CDR3 covers 16 residues. Germline V gene data show CDR1 as LNHNV and CDR2 as YYDKDF (reference sequence). The CDR3 sequence is CATSRGVGASKETQYF. DNA for the CDR3: TGTGCCACCAGCAGAGGAGTTGGGGCTAGCAAAGAGACCCAGTACTTC.